Shown below are 18 T cell receptor beta chains from a single sample sequenced in a study of cytomegalovirus exposure and HLA in healthy donors. PCR used 60 Vbeta primers and 13 Jbeta primers. Profiled with immunoSEQ multiplex PCR; TCRdb holds only in-frame clones, not every one. The sample includes 100,000 to 120,000 clones, around 75% of them seen just once. The sample was PBMCs. These receptors all come from a man aged 40-55 years in good health and CMV-seronegative.

The chain uses TRBV27 and TRBJ1-1, with D maybe TRBD1 (6 bases). This CDR3 is built from 15 residues. CDR1 is MNHEY, CDR2 SMNVEV, per germline (reference sequence). The germline V and J ends were trimmed by 5 bases and 7 bases, with 20 bases remaining between them. The CDR3 nucleotides are TGTGCCAGCAGTACGATCGGACAGAGGGGATTTGAAGCTTTCTTT. Its protein is CASSTIGQRGFEAFF.

The chain recombines TRBV28 with TRBJ1-4, with 9 bases that match TRBD1. CDR1 is MDHEN and CDR2 is SYDVKM in the germline V gene. J lost 2 bases, V lost 6 bases, and 7 bases had no gene match. CDR3 length: 16 amino acids. The CDR3 here is CASRLDRGITNEKLFF. In nucleotides, the CDR3 is TGTGCCAGCAGACTCGACAGGGGGATTACTAATGAAAAACTGTTTTTT.

The V gene is TRBV6-1, the J gene TRBJ1-1; no firm D call. The CDR3 sequence is 14 residues long. Looked up from germline, CDR1 is MNHNS and CDR2 is SASEGT. V was shortened by 2 bases and J by 1 base, with 8 bases between the two germline ends. The CDR3 is CASSESRWNTEAFF. The CDR3, as DNA: TGTGCCAGCAGTGAAAGTCGGTGGAACACTGAAGCTTTCTTT.

A few counts support this clone. This chain links TRBV5-4 with TRBJ2-7; TRBD1 aligns across 7 bases. The CDR3 sequence is 14 residues long. Germline V lookup: CDR1 SGHNT, CDR2 YYREEE (reference sequence). J gave up 6 bases and V 4 bases, and 10 bases lay outside the gene matches. The CDR3 loop reads CASSRQGRVGEQYF. In DNA form, the CDR3 reads TGTGCCAGCAGCCGACAGGGAAGGGTCGGCGAGCAGTACTTC.

V is TRBV5-8 and J is TRBJ1-5; the D gene is possibly TRBD1 (5 bases). This CDR3 contains 15 residues. CDR1 and CDR2 from the germline V gene are SGHTS and YDEGEE. Trimming took off 2 bases at V and 2 bases at J, with 11 bases between the two ends. CDR3 loop: CASSLLGGGNQPQHF. The CDR3 DNA is TGTGCCAGCAGCTTATTGGGGGGAGGCAATCAGCCCCAGCATTTT.

The chain links TRBV6-5 to TRBJ2-1; 8 bases are a match to TRBD1. Trimming took 4 bases from V and 7 from J; bases not matched to a gene: 12. CDR1 is MNHEY and CDR2 is SVGAGI in the germline V gene. CDR3 length: 16 residues. DNA for the CDR3: TGTGCCAGCAGTTCAATACAGGGGGGATTCGCGAATGAGCAGTTCTTC. Amino acid sequence: CASSSIQGGFANEQFF.

The table lists this clone with a few counts. The chain is built from TRBV6-1 and TRBJ2-2; a weak D match, TRBD2 (6 bases). V lost 3 bases, J lost 1 base, and 15 bases lay in between. The germline CDR1 and CDR2 sequences are MNHNS and SASEGT. The CDR3 consists of 17 residues. Here the CDR3 reads CASSEGGLVWNTGELFF. CDR3 coding DNA: TGTGCCAGCAGTGAGGGGGGACTTGTGTGGAACACCGGGGAGCTGTTTTTT.

V and J are TRBV19 and TRBJ2-6; TRBD1 matches 7 bases. Germline V lookup: CDR1 LNHDA, CDR2 SQIVND (reference sequence). J lost 2 bases, V lost 4 bases, and 2 bases had no gene match. The CDR3 has 15 amino acids. Here the CDR3 DNA reads TGTGCCAGTAGTAAAACAGGGGCTGGGGCCAACGTCCTGACTTTC. Its protein product is CASSKTGAGANVLTF.

The V call is TRBV5-6, the J call TRBJ1-1; D is uncertain. This CDR3 has 12 residues. The germline CDR1 and CDR2 sequences are SGHDT and YYEEEE. V gave up 2 bases and J gave up 5 bases, with 7 bases separating them. CDR3 coding DNA: TGTGCCAGCAGCTTTGTCAGGACTGAAGCTTTCTTT. This gives the protein CASSFVRTEAFF.

The gene calls are TRBV27 and TRBJ2-7; perhaps TRBD1 as D (6 bases). Looked up from germline, CDR1 is MNHEY and CDR2 is SMNVEV (reference sequence). The V gene lost 4 bases and the J gene lost 2 bases, with 9 bases spanning the gap. CDR3 size: 13 residues. CDR3 nucleotide sequence: TGTGCCAGCAGTTCCAGGGGTGCCTACGAGCAGTACTTC. Translation: CASSSRGAYEQYF.

The chain couples TRBV7-6 to TRBJ1-5; a weak D match, TRBD1 (5 bases). The CDR3 is 16 amino acids. V was cut by 1 base and J by 2 bases, with 12 bases left in between. From germline, CDR1 is SGHVS and CDR2 FNYEAQ. The CDR3 bases are TGTGCCAGCAGCTTAGACGGGGGGTTTCGCAATCAGCCCCAGCATTTT. Its protein product is CASSLDGGFRNQPQHF.

This clone was observed a handful of times. One end of the junction varies from germline; a read error may be responsible. The rearrangement uses TRBV4-3 and TRBJ2-7, with D perhaps TRBD1 (5 bases). The CDR3 loop spans 11 amino acids. The germline V gene has CDR1 LGHNA and CDR2 YSLEER. CDR3 coding DNA: TGCGCCAGCACCCAAGGGGCAGACCAGTACTTC. Translation: CASTQGADQYF.

This chain joins TRBV27 and TRBJ2-7, with 7 bases matching TRBD2. The germline V gene encodes CDR1 MNHEY and CDR2 SMNVEV (reference sequence). V shed 3 bases and J 3 bases; nucleotides not matched to a gene: 8. The CDR3 consists of 15 residues. CDR3 region: CASSFGVSGIYEQYF. The CDR3 nucleotides read TGTGCCAGCAGTTTTGGGGTCAGCGGGATCTACGAGCAGTACTTC.

The chain links TRBV15 to TRBJ2-1, with a weak D call TRBD1 (5 bases). The CDR3 spans 15 residues. V shed 2 bases and J shed 6 bases, with 14 bases lying between them. Germline V gene data show CDR1 as LNHNV and CDR2 as YYDKDF (reference sequence). In DNA form, the CDR3 reads TGTGCCACCAGCAGACCCCAGGGCACGGTCAATGAGCAGTTCTTC. Translating it yields CATSRPQGTVNEQFF. The variable domain in full, with the rest retrieved from reference TRBV15 and TRBJ2-1, is DAMVIQNPRYQVTQFGKPVTLSCSQTLNHNVMYWYQQKSSQAPKLLFHYYDKDFNNEADTPDNFQSRRPNTSFCFLDIRSPGLGDTAMYLCATSRPQGTVNEQFFGPGTRLTVL.

The chain joins TRBV19 to TRBJ2-7, with 7 bases matching TRBD1. J was trimmed by 1 base and V by 6 bases; bases with no gene match: 6. This CDR3 contains 14 residues. CDR1 is LNHDA and CDR2 is SQIVND in the germline V gene (reference sequence). CDR3 protein: CASREGATSYEQYF. CDR3 in DNA: TGTGCCAGTAGAGAGGGGGCAACATCCTACGAGCAGTACTTC.

The chain recombines TRBV4-3 with TRBJ2-1, with 9 positions matching TRBD2. The germline CDR1 and CDR2 sequences are LGHNA and YSLEER. The CDR3 covers 15 residues. Germline trimming cut 3 bases from V and 8 bases from J; bases unmatched to any gene: 8. CDR3 DNA: TGCGCCAGCAGCCAGGGGACTAGCAGGCGCGATGAGCAGTTCTTC. It codes for CASSQGTSRRDEQFF.

The gene calls are TRBV28 and TRBJ2-5; 7 positions agree with TRBD1. The DNA end lines up better with TRBJ2-7; the J call may be wrong. CDR1 is MDHEN and CDR2 is SYDVKM in the germline V gene. The CDR3 loop spans 15 amino acids. This CDR3 is CASSPGVQGAYEQYF. The CDR3 DNA is TGTGCCAGCAGTCCCGGGGTCCAGGGGGCCTACGAGCAGTACTTC.

In DNA, the CDR3 is TGCGCCAGCAGCCCACGTAGCCCTAGCACAGATACGCAGTATTTT. Amino acids: CASSPRSPSTDTQYF. The V and J genes are TRBV5-1 and TRBJ2-3; no clear D. CDR3 size: 15 residues. The V gene's germline CDR1 is SGHRS and CDR2 YFSETQ. The ends were cut back, 4 bases at V and 0 bases at J, with 12 bases in the middle.